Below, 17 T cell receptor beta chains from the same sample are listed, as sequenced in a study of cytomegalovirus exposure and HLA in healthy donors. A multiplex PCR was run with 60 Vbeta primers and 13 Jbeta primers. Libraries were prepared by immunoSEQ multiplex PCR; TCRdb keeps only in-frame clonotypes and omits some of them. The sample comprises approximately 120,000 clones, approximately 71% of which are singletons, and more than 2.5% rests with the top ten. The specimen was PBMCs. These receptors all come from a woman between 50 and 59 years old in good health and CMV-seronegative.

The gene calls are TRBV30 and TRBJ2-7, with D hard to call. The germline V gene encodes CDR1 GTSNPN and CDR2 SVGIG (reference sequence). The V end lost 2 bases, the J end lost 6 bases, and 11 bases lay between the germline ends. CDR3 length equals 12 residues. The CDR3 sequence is CAWSFLSGEQYF. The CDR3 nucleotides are TGTGCCTGGAGTTTCCTCTCAGGCGAGCAGTACTTC.

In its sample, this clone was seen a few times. The CDR3 nucleotides are TGCAGCGTTGAAGATGACGCTCCTACAGCGGGGGTAGATACGCAGTATTTT. Protein product: CSVEDDAPTAGVDTQYF. The rearrangement uses TRBV29-1 and TRBJ2-3, with 8 bases aligning to TRBD2. This CDR3 has 17 amino acids. Per germline, CDR1 SQVTM and CDR2 ANQGSEA. The J segment lost 5 bases and the V segment lost 0 bases, leaving 13 bases of the junction unmatched.

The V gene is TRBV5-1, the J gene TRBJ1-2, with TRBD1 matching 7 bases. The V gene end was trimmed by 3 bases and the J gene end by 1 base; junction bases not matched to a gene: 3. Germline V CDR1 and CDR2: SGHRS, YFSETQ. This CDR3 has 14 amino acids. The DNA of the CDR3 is TGCGCCAGCAGCTCAGGGGACAGTAACTATGGCTACACCTTC. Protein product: CASSSGDSNYGYTF.

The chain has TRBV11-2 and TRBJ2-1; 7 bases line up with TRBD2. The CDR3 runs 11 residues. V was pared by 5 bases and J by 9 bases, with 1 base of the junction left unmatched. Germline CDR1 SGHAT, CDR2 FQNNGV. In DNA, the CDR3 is TGTGCCAGCAGCCTAGCGGTTGAGCAGTTCTTC. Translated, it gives CASSLAVEQFF.

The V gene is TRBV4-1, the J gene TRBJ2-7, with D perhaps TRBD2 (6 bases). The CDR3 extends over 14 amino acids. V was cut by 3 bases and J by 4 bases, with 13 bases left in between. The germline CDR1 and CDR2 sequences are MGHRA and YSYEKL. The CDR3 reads CASSHAGLSYEQYF. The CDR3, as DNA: TGCGCCAGCAGCCATGCTGGACTATCATACGAGCAGTACTTC.

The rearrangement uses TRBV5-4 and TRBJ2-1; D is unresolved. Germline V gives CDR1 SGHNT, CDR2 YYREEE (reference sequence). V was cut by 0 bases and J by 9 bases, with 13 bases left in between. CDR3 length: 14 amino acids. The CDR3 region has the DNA TGTGCCAGCAGCTTGGTAATCGGCCCGGGTGAGCAGTTCTTC. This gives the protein CASSLVIGPGEQFF.

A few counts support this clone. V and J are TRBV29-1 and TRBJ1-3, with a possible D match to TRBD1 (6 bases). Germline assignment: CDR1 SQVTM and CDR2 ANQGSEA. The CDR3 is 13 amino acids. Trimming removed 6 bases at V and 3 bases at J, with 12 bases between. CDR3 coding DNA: TGCAGCGTACAGGGAGACTTTGGAAACACCATATATTTT. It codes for CSVQGDFGNTIYF.

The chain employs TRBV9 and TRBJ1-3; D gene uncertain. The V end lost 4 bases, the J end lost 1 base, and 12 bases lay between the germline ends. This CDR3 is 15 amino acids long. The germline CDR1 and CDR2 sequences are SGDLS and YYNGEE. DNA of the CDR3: TGTGCCAGCAGCCTCTCGGCGGGTTCTGGAAACACCATATATTTT. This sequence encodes CASSLSAGSGNTIYF. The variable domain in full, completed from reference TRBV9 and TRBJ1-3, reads DSGVTQTPKHLITATGQRVTLRCSPRSGDLSVYWYQQSLDQGLQFLIQYYNGEERAKGNILERFSAQQFPDLHSELNLSSLELGDSALYFCASSLSAGSGNTIYFGEGSWLTVV.

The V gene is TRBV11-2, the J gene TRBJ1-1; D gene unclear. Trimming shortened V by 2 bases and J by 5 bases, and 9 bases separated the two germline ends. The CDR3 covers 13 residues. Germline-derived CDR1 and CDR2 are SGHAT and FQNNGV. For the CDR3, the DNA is TGTGCCAGCAGCTTAACCCGCGATACTGAAGCTTTCTTT. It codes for CASSLTRDTEAFF.

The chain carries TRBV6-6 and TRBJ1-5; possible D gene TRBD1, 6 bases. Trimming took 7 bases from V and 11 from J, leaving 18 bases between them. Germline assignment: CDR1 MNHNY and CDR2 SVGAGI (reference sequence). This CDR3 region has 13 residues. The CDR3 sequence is CASIVGSAGAQHF. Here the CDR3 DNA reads TGTGCCAGCATAGTGGGCTCCGCAGGGGCCCAGCATTTT.

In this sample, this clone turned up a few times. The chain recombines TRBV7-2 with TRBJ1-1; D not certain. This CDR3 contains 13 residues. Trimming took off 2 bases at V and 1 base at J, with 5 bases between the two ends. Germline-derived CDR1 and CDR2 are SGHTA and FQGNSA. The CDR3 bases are TGTGCCAGCAGCTTAAGAGGGAACACTGAAGCTTTCTTT. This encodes CASSLRGNTEAFF. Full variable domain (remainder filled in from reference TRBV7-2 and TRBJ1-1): GAGVSQSPSNKVTEKGKDVELRCDPISGHTALYWYRQSLGQGLEFLIYFQGNSAPDKSGLPSDRFSAERTGGSVSTLTIQRTQQEDSAVYLCASSLRGNTEAFFGQGTRLTVV.

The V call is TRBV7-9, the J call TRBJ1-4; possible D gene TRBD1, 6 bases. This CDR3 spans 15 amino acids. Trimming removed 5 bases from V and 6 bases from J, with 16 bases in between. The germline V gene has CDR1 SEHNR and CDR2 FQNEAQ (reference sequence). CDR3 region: CASSARGGADEKLFF. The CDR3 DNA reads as TGTGCCAGCAGCGCCCGCGGGGGGGCGGATGAAAAACTGTTTTTT.

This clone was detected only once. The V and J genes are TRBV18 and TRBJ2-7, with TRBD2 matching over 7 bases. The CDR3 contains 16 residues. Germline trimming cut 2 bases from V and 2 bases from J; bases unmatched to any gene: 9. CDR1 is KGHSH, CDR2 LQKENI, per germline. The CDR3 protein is CASSPGPSGVTYEQYF. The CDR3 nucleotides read TGTGCCAGCTCACCAGGACCTAGCGGAGTAACCTACGAGCAGTACTTC.

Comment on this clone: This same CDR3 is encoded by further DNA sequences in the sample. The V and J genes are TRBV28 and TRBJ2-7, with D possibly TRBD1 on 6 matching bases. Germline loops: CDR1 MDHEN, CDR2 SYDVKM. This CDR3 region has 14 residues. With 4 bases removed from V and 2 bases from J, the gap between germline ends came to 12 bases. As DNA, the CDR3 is TGTGCCAGCAGTTCGGGGACACCGACCTACGAGCAGTACTTC. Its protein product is CASSSGTPTYEQYF.

CDR3 nucleotide sequence: TGTGCCAGCAAGAGGGGACAGGGGGCCTACGAGCAGTACTTC. Translated: CASKRGQGAYEQYF. The chain couples TRBV6-6 to TRBJ2-7; TRBD1 matches at 11 bases. Germline-derived CDR1 and CDR2 are MNHNY and SVGAGI (reference sequence). CDR3 size: 14 residues. The V gene end was trimmed by 7 bases and the J gene end by 2 bases; junction bases not matched to a gene: 4.

As DNA, the CDR3 is TGTGCCAGCAGCCCCCGGTCGGGACAGGGGGACTCTGGAAACACCATATATTTT. Its translation is CASSPRSGQGDSGNTIYF. The gene calls are TRBV11-2 and TRBJ1-3; TRBD1 agrees at 11 bases. Trimming cost V 5 bases and J 0 bases; bases outside gene matches: 9. The V gene's germline CDR1 is SGHAT and CDR2 FQNNGV. The CDR3 has 18 residues.

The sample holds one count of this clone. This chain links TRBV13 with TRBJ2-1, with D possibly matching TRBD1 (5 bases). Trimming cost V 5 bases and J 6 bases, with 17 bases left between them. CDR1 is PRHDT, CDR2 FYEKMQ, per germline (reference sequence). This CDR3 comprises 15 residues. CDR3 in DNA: TGTGCCAGCAGCACCGACAGTTCGTCTATCAATGAGCAGTTCTTC. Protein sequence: CASSTDSSSINEQFF. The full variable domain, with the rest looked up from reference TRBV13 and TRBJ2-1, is AAGVIQSPRHLIKEKRETATLKCYPIPRHDTVYWYQQGPGQDPQFLISFYEKMQSDKGSIPDRFSAQQFSDYHSELNMSSLELGDSALYFCASSTDSSSINEQFFGPGTRLTVL.